The rows below give T cell receptor beta chains drawn from one sample of a study of shared clonotypes between healthy human individuals. TCRdb's copy holds only in-frame clones and misses some; the assay was immunoSEQ multiplex PCR. This repertoire shows some 1 million clones, around 76% found once; its top ten account for approximately 1.5%. The sequenced sample consisted of memory CD4+ T cells sorted from blood. All receptors derive from a man aged 18-30 years in good health. Both conserved end residues are part of each CDR3. Fields, in order: CDR3 protein, CDR3 DNA, clone size, V gene, J gene, D gene. A D gene is named only where the DNA matches it firmly. Clone size appears in some rows only: once, few, many, or a class for an expanded clone.

CDR3aa: CASSTPDKLYNEQFF
CDR3nt: TGTGCCAGCAGTACCCCGGACAAATTGTACAATGAGCAGTTCTTC
abundance: NA
v_gene: TRBV7-2
j_gene: TRBJ2-1
d_gene: NA

CDR3aa: CASSEGRHEQYF
CDR3nt: TGTGCCAGCAGTGAAGGGCGACACGAGCAGTACTTC
abundance: NA
v_gene: TRBV2
j_gene: TRBJ2-7
d_gene: NA

CDR3aa: CASSGVGQGAYEQYF
CDR3nt: TGTGCCAGCAGTGGTGTGGGACAGGGGGCCTACGAGCAGTACTTC
abundance: NA
v_gene: TRBV6-1
j_gene: TRBJ2-7
d_gene: TRBD1

CDR3aa: CASSTGQGNEQFF
CDR3nt: TGCGCCAGCAGCACCGGACAGGGGAATGAGCAGTTCTTC
abundance: NA
v_gene: TRBV5-1
j_gene: TRBJ2-1
d_gene: TRBD1

CDR3aa: CASSLDTLDRPPEYF
CDR3nt: TGTGCCAGCAGCTTAGATACCTTGGACCGCCCTCCGGAGTATTTT
abundance: NA
v_gene: TRBV7-9
j_gene: TRBJ2-3
d_gene: NA

CDR3aa: CASSLGGYSYEQYF
CDR3nt: TGTGCCAGCAGCTTGGGGGGATACTCCTACGAGCAGTACTTC
abundance: NA
v_gene: TRBV5-4
j_gene: TRBJ2-7
d_gene: NA

CDR3aa: CASSPRQGPEAFF
CDR3nt: TGTGCCAGTAGTCCGAGACAGGGCCCTGAAGCTTTCTTT
abundance: NA
v_gene: TRBV19
j_gene: TRBJ1-1
d_gene: TRBD1

CDR3aa: CASSLNGRVGSDTQYF
CDR3nt: TGTGCCAGCAGCTTAAACGGGAGGGTAGGCTCAGATACGCAGTATTTT
abundance: NA
v_gene: TRBV7-2
j_gene: TRBJ2-3
d_gene: TRBD2

CDR3aa: CASSKECATEAFF
CDR3nt: TGTGCCAGCAGCAAAGAGTGTGCCACTGAAGCTTTCTTT
abundance: NA
v_gene: TRBV21-1
j_gene: TRBJ1-1
d_gene: NA

CDR3aa: CASRQGYGYTF
CDR3nt: TGCGCCAGCCGACAGGGGTATGGCTACACCTTC
abundance: NA
v_gene: TRBV10-2
j_gene: TRBJ1-2
d_gene: TRBD1

CDR3aa: CASRKDRASSYEQYF
CDR3nt: TGTGCCAGCAGGAAGGACAGAGCTTCATCCTACGAGCAGTACTTC
abundance: NA
v_gene: TRBV2
j_gene: TRBJ2-7
d_gene: NA

CDR3aa: CASSESYWGSPREETQYF
CDR3nt: TGTGCCAGCAGTGAAAGTTATTGGGGGAGCCCCCGGGAAGAGACCCAGTACTTC
abundance: NA
v_gene: TRBV6-1
j_gene: TRBJ2-5
d_gene: NA

CDR3aa: CAWNRPGMNTEAFF
CDR3nt: TGTGCCTGGAACCGACCAGGGATGAACACTGAAGCTTTCTTT
abundance: NA
v_gene: TRBV30
j_gene: TRBJ1-1
d_gene: NA

CDR3aa: CASSLIANTEAFF
CDR3nt: TGTGCCAGCAGCTTAATCGCGAACACTGAAGCTTTCTTT
abundance: few
v_gene: TRBV7-3
j_gene: TRBJ1-1
d_gene: NA

CDR3aa: CASSWTGGDYEQYF
CDR3nt: TGCGCCAGCAGCTGGACGGGAGGAGACTACGAGCAGTACTTC
abundance: NA
v_gene: TRBV5-1
j_gene: TRBJ2-7
d_gene: TRBD2

CDR3aa: CASSRTSGGVVAKNIQYF
CDR3nt: TGTGCCAGCAGTCGGACTAGCGGGGGGGTGGTAGCCAAAAACATTCAGTACTTC
abundance: NA
v_gene: TRBV2
j_gene: TRBJ2-4
d_gene: TRBD2

CDR3aa: CAWDGGRNGYTF
CDR3nt: TGTGCCTGGGATGGCGGAAGAAATGGCTACACCTTC
abundance: NA
v_gene: TRBV30
j_gene: TRBJ1-2
d_gene: NA

CDR3aa: CASSSGQGLSTEAFF
CDR3nt: TGTGCCAGCAGCTCGGGACAGGGGTTGAGCACTGAAGCTTTCTTT
abundance: NA
v_gene: TRBV11-2
j_gene: TRBJ1-1
d_gene: TRBD1

CDR3aa: CASSEEYNGASTKNIQYF
CDR3nt: TGTGCCAGCAGTGAAGAGTATAACGGGGCATCGACCAAAAACATTCAGTACTTC
abundance: NA
v_gene: TRBV6-1
j_gene: TRBJ2-4
d_gene: NA

CDR3aa: CASSPGQGAFEKLFF
CDR3nt: TGTGCCAGCAGCCCAGGACAGGGGGCCTTTGAAAAACTGTTTTTT
abundance: NA
v_gene: TRBV5-5
j_gene: TRBJ1-4
d_gene: TRBD1